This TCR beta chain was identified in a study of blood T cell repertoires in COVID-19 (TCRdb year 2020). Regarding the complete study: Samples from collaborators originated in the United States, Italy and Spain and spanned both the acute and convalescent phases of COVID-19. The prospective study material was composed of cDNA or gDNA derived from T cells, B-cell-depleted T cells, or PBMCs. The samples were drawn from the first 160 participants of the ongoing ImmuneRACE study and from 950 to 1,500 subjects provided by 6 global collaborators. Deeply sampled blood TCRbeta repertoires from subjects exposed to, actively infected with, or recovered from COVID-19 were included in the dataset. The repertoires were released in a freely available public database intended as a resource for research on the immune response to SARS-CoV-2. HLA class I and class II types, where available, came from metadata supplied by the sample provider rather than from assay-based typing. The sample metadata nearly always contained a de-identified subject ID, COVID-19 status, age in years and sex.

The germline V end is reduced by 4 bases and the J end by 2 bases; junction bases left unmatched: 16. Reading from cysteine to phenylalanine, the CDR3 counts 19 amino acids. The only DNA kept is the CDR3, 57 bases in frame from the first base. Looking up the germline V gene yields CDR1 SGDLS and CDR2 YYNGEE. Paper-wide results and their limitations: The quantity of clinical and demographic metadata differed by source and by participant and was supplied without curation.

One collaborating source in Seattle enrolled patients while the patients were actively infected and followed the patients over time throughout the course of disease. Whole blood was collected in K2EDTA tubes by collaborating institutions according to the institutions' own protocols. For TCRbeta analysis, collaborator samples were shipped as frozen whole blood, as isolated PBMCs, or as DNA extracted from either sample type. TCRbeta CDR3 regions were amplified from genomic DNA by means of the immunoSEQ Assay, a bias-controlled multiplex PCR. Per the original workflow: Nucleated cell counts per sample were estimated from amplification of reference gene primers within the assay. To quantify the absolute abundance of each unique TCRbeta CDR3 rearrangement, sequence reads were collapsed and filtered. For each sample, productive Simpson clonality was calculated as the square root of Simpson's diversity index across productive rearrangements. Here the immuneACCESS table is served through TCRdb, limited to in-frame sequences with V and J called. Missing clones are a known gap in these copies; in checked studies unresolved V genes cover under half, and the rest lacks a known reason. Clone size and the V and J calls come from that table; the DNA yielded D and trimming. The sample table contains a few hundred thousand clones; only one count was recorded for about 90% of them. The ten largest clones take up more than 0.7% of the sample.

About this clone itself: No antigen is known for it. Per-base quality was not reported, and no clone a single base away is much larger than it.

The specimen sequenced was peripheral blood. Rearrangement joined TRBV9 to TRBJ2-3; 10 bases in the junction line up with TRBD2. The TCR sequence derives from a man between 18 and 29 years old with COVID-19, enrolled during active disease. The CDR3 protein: CASSSARLAGGDNTDTQYF. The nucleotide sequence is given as TGTGCCAGCAGCTCAGCCCGACTAGCGGGTGGGGATAACACAGATACGCAGTATTTT.